This record looks at one T cell receptor (beta chain) sequence and its context. Clones were read by immunoSEQ multiplex PCR, and TCRdb kept only the in-frame ones, dropping some. The sample lists about 57,000 clones; about 92% were seen once. These data are taken from a study of T cell changes during pregnancy in multiple sclerosis. V lost 0 bases and J 3 bases, leaving 9 bases between the germline ends. The CDR3 is 15 residues long. CDR1 and CDR2 (germline): SGHTA, FQGNSA. The clonotype was recovered from a female donor with multiple sclerosis, enrolled in a pregnancy study. Sequenced here: CD4+ T cells from peripheral blood mononuclear cells, sampled in the second trimester of pregnancy. The chain links TRBV7-2 to TRBJ1-5; D possibly corresponds to TRBD1 (6 bases). In DNA form, the CDR3 reads TGTGCCAGCAGCTTAGCTCGGGACAACAATCAGCCCCAGCATTTT. Amino acid sequence: CASSLARDNNQPQHF.